The sample holds many counts of the clone carrying this T cell receptor (beta chain). The antigen is unknown. This record comes from a study of Graves' ophthalmopathy and Graves' hyperthyroidism. At the level of the study: The study drew peripheral blood at initial diagnosis, before any treatment. Broader study findings: Thyroid clonotypes that were expanded above 0.001 frequency mostly also appeared in blood.

The CDR3 spans 12 residues. V lost 8 bases, J lost 6 bases, and 7 bases stayed unmatched. TCR beta CDR3 regions were amplified from RNA transcripts. Following a first-round RT-PCR that used HTBI primers, a second-round multiplex PCR was carried out. MiXCR, applied by TCRdb to the multiplex PCR reads, yields one record per CDR3 protein. The table has approximately 700,000 distinct CDR3 sequences, around 40% seen once. Sequencing was carried out using peripheral blood. This receptor was identified in an adult man with Graves' ophthalmopathy. This chain links TRBV12-3 or TRBV12-4 with TRBJ2-7, with TRBD2 identical over 7 bases. As DNA, the CDR3 is TGTGCCAGCGCCAGCGGGATGACCGAGCAGTACTTC. Its protein is CASASGMTEQYF.